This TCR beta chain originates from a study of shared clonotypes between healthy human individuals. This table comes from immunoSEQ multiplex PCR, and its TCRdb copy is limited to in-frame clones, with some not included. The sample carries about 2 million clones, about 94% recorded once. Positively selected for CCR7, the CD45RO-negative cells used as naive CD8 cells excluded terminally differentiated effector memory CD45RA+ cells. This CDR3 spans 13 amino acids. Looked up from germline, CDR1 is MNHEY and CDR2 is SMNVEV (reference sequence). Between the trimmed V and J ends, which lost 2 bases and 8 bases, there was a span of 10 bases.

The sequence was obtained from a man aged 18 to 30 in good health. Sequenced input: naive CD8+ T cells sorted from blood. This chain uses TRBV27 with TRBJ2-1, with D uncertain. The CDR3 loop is CASSLQDVYEQFF. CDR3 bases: TGTGCCAGCAGTTTACAGGACGTCTATGAGCAGTTCTTC.